The T cell receptor (beta chain) described here comes from a study of high-grade serous ovarian cancer treatment subgroups. For the study at large: Samples averaged roughly 14,000 reads and about 7,100 unique TCR beta rearrangements.

Study results and limitations: Tumors within one patient showed repertoire similarity of roughly 0.095 to 0.85. These tumor repertoires lack spatial information from bulk sequencing. CDR1 and CDR2 were left unanalyzed; analyses focused on CDR3.

Only in-frame clones appear in the TCRdb table, and some are missing; sequencing was by immunoSEQ multiplex PCR. This sample has 5,500 to 6,500 clones, with more than 75% found just once. In its sample, this clone was seen a few times. The antigen is unknown. Tumor samples were obtained before definitive surgery or chemotherapy. The CDR3 runs 15 residues. V shed 5 bases, J shed 8 bases, and the junction held 12 bases outside the gene matches. Germline V gives CDR1 MNHEY, CDR2 SVGAGI. This clonotype was sampled from a human donor with high-grade serous ovarian cancer. The rearrangement uses TRBV6-5 and TRBJ2-1; 7 bases fit TRBD1. Input material: tumor tissue. CDR3 DNA: TGTGCCAGCAGTGCCCCGGGACAGCCCTTTTATGAGCAGTTCTTC. Protein sequence: CASSAPGQPFYEQFF.